These 19 T cell receptor beta chains were all obtained from the same sample, sequenced in a study of spatial heterogeneity in lung cancer (dated by TCRdb to the late 2010s). Libraries were built with 5' RACE. For sequencing, a NextSeq 500 was employed. In-frame beta chains were kept once TCRdb had trimmed the public reads at Q25 with fastp and called clones with MiXCR. Rows with a matching CDR3 protein are joined into one entry that keeps the most common DNA and genes. Counted in this sample were some 37,000 distinct CDR3 sequences; around 7.5% of them appeared once. The top ten hold roughly 28% of the sample. The time point label of this sample denotes: sample taken at primary tumor resection. TCR sequencing used whole RNA extracted from tumor and nontumor lung tissue, or from cryopreserved PBMC samples, without cell sorting. The sample was PBMCs, taken at surgery. These receptors were obtained from a male donor with early-stage non-small cell lung cancer.

This clonotype was seen only a few times. The V gene is TRBV7-2, the J gene TRBJ2-3, with 11 bases that match TRBD2. The CDR3 extends over 16 amino acids. Germline V gene data show CDR1 as SGHTA and CDR2 as FQGNSA. V shed 3 bases and J 3 bases; nucleotides not matched to a gene: 5. This CDR3 reads CASSFWASGGTDTQYF. The CDR3 region has the DNA TGTGCCAGCAGCTTTTGGGCTAGCGGGGGGACAGATACGCAGTATTTT.

In its sample, this clonotype was seen a few times. The chain employs TRBV6-1 and TRBJ1-3, with 9 bases matching TRBD1. CDR1 is MNHNS, CDR2 SASEGT, per germline. With V trimmed by 3 bases and J by 5 bases, 5 bases remained unmatched. This CDR3 is built from 15 residues. The DNA for the CDR3 is TGTGCCAGCAGTGACGGGACAGGGAACAGAAACACCATATATTTT. Protein product: CASSDGTGNRNTIYF.

The V and J genes are TRBV6-2 or TRBV6-3 and TRBJ2-7; TRBD2 aligns across 13 bases. Per the germline V gene, CDR1 is MNHEY and CDR2 is SVGEGT. V was clipped by 1 base and J by 2 bases; unmatched bases: 8. This CDR3 is built from 18 residues. For the CDR3, the DNA is TGTGCCAGCAGTTACTTACTTGGACTAGCGGGGGAGACCTACGAGCAGTACTTC. Residues: CASSYLLGLAGETYEQYF.

This clonotype was found many times. The chain joins TRBV4-1 to TRBJ2-5; weak D call: TRBD2 (6 bases). Germline CDR1 is MGHRA and CDR2 is YSYEKL. V lost 0 bases and J 11 bases, leaving 16 bases between the germline ends. There are 14 residues in the CDR3. The CDR3 nucleotides are TGCGCCAGCAGCCAAGAACCAACTAGCAAGTCGCAGTACTTC. This translates into CASSQEPTSKSQYF.

This clonotype was recorded at least ten times. V usage is TRBV19 and J usage is TRBJ1-1; D gene ambiguous. V was cut by 3 bases and J by 3 bases, with 8 bases left in between. In germline, CDR1 is LNHDA, CDR2 SQIVND (reference sequence). This CDR3 has 13 residues. CDR3 loop: CASSISPYTEAFF. CDR3 nucleotide sequence: TGTGCCAGTAGTATCAGTCCCTACACTGAAGCTTTCTTT.

This clonotype has a count of ten or more. The chain employs TRBV4-3 and TRBJ1-3, with TRBD1 identical over 7 bases. V lost 1 base to trimming and J lost 0 bases; unmatched junction nucleotides: 6. The CDR3 consists of 17 residues. Germline-derived CDR1 and CDR2 are LGHNA and YSLEER. The CDR3 region has the DNA TGCGCCAGCAGCCAAGCGACAGGGTTCAGCTCTGGAAACACCATATATTTT. This codes for CASSQATGFSSGNTIYF.

This clonotype has a single count. This chain links TRBV9 with TRBJ2-7; D unresolved. V lost 0 bases and J lost 0, with 10 bases in between. Germline CDR1 reads SGDLS; CDR2 reads YYNGEE. This CDR3 has 15 residues. This CDR3 is CASSVELASSYEQYF. CDR3 in DNA: TGTGCCAGCAGCGTAGAACTGGCGAGCTCCTACGAGCAGTACTTC.

Many counts were recorded for this clonotype. The chain has TRBV29-1 and TRBJ2-5; D gene unclear. This CDR3 is built from 12 residues. Deletions cut 7 bases from V and 3 bases from J, with 12 bases between. Germline V gene data show CDR1 as SQVTM and CDR2 as ANQGSEA. This chain's CDR3 is CSDLGFEETQYF. CDR3 bases: TGCAGCGATTTAGGTTTTGAAGAGACCCAGTACTTC.

This clonotype was detected ten times or more. J is TRBJ2-1 and V is TRBV24-1; 11 nucleotides align to TRBD1. V was clipped by 5 bases and J by 3 bases; unmatched bases: 8. The CDR3 is 17 residues long. Germline V gives CDR1 KGHDR, CDR2 SFDVKD. CDR3 nucleotides: TGTGCCACCAGTGGCAATGCCGGGACAGGGGGCTACAATGAGCAGTTCTTC. This sequence encodes CATSGNAGTGGYNEQFF.

The sample holds many counts of this clonotype. The chain combines TRBV7-3 with TRBJ2-3; no clear D. The CDR3 contains 16 residues. CDR1 SGHTA and CDR2 FQGTGA come from the germline V gene. With 2 bases removed from V and 0 bases from J, the gap between germline ends came to 12 bases. CDR3 protein: CASSLGSLVSTDTQYF. DNA for the CDR3: TGTGCCAGCAGCTTAGGATCTCTAGTGAGCACAGATACGCAGTATTTT.

This clonotype came up many times. The chain is built from TRBV6-6 and TRBJ1-5, with 8 positions matching TRBD1. Germline values: CDR1 MNHNY, CDR2 SVGAGI (reference sequence). This CDR3 has 14 amino acids. J was trimmed by 2 bases and V by 5 bases; bases with no gene match: 2. DNA for the CDR3: TGTGCCAGCAGTGGACAGGGTGGCAATCAGCCCCAGCATTTT. Translated: CASSGQGGNQPQHF.

This chain links TRBV20-1 with TRBJ1-1; D is ambiguous. V was trimmed by 0 bases and J by 6 bases, leaving 5 bases between them. The germline gives CDR1 DFQATT, CDR2 SNEGSKA (reference sequence). The CDR3 spans 11 residues. The CDR3 sequence is CSARDGAEAFF. The CDR3 DNA reads as TGCAGTGCTAGAGATGGGGCTGAAGCTTTCTTT.

Only a few counts were recorded for this clonotype. The chain recombines TRBV5-1 with TRBJ2-1; 7 nucleotides line up with TRBD1. Germline V CDR1 and CDR2: SGHRS, YFSETQ. V lost 4 bases to trimming and J lost 8 bases; unmatched junction nucleotides: 18. The CDR3 has 17 residues. The chain's CDR3 is CASSLTGSHDLGDEQFF. The CDR3 bases are TGCGCCAGCAGCCTGACAGGGTCTCACGACCTAGGCGATGAGCAGTTCTTC.

This clonotype was seen many times. The chain couples TRBV3-1 to TRBJ2-1, with 7 bases matching TRBD2. Germline assignment: CDR1 LGHDT and CDR2 YNNKEL (reference sequence). The CDR3 consists of 15 residues. V was pared by 3 bases and J by 1 base, with 3 bases of the junction left unmatched. CDR3 in DNA: TGTGCCAGCAGCCAGAACGGGAGGTCCTACAATGAGCAGTTCTTC. Its protein product is CASSQNGRSYNEQFF.

This clonotype was detected many times. The chain recombines TRBV2 with TRBJ1-1; 8 positions agree with TRBD1. Germline-derived CDR1 and CDR2 are SNHLY and FYNNEI. This CDR3 comprises 14 residues. The trim removed 6 bases at V and 3 bases at J, leaving 6 bases unmatched. The CDR3 coding sequence is TGTGCCAGCAGGGCTTGGGGACAGGACACTGAAGCTTTCTTT. As protein: CASRAWGQDTEAFF.

This clonotype was seen at least ten times. CDR3 amino acids: CASSQNKKPGLAGSTDTQYF. The CDR3 DNA reads as TGCGCCAGCAGCCAAAATAAGAAACCGGGACTAGCGGGAAGCACAGATACGCAGTATTTT. The V gene is TRBV4-3, the J gene TRBJ2-3, with TRBD2 matching over 13 bases. V shed 2 bases and J 0 bases; nucleotides not matched to a gene: 11. CDR3 size: 20 residues. Germline-derived CDR1 and CDR2 are LGHNA and YSLEER.

This clonotype was counted between two and nine times. This sequence joins TRBV6-5 and TRBJ1-1; no firm D call. The V end lost 5 bases, the J end lost 8 bases, and 12 bases lay between the germline ends. The CDR3 extends over 12 amino acids. Per the germline V gene, CDR1 is MNHEY and CDR2 is SVGAGI. Here the CDR3 DNA reads TGTGCCAGCAGTAAAGAGAGAACCGAAGCTTTCTTT. Residues: CASSKERTEAFF.

This clonotype was detected many times. The chain recombines TRBV10-2 with TRBJ2-1, with 7 positions matching TRBD1. Germline assignment: CDR1 WSHSY and CDR2 SAAADI. V lost 3 bases to trimming and J lost 4 bases; unmatched junction nucleotides: 9. CDR3 length: 16 residues. CDR3 nucleotides: TGCGCCAGCAGTGACCCCGACAGGGTCCCTTACAATGAGCAGTTCTTC. Its translation: CASSDPDRVPYNEQFF.

The rearrangement links TRBV7-6 to TRBJ2-1, with TRBD2 matching over 7 bases. Per the germline V gene, CDR1 is SGHVS and CDR2 is FNYEAQ. V was pared by 10 bases and J by 7 bases, with 10 bases of the junction left unmatched. CDR3 length: 13 residues. The CDR3 DNA sequence: TGTGCCACCTCGGGGGGAGGGCCGAATGAGCAGTTCTTC. Residues: CATSGGGPNEQFF.